This T cell receptor beta chain was obtained from a study of T cell responses to AZD1222 COVID-19 vaccine. The wider study: Second-dose groups at about 4 or about 12 weeks were pooled.

General study results and limits: Nearly half of spike-specific TCRs reportedly go after variant regions that carry no mutations. Repertoire sampling happened only post peak T cell response. White British people made up most donors, females outnumbered males, and clonal diversity was possibly underestimated.

The data were produced by immunoSEQ multiplex PCR, yet TCRdb's version contains in-frame clones alone and is incomplete. Of 90,000 to 120,000 clones listed, 90% to 95% are singletons. For this clone: Antigen: not known.

The input for sequencing was peripheral blood, taken on day 0 of AZD1222 vaccination. The clonotype was recovered from an adult in good health.

CDR3 nucleotide sequence: TGTGCCAGCAGTCAAAGGACAGGGGGATATGGCTACACCTTC. Its protein is CASSQRTGGYGYTF. This rearrangement joins TRBV6-1 to TRBJ1-2, with 10 bases identical to TRBD1. The junction had 5 bases not matched to a gene; V was cut back by 5 bases and J by 5 bases. The CDR3 totals 14 residues. From germline, CDR1 is MNHNS and CDR2 SASEGT.